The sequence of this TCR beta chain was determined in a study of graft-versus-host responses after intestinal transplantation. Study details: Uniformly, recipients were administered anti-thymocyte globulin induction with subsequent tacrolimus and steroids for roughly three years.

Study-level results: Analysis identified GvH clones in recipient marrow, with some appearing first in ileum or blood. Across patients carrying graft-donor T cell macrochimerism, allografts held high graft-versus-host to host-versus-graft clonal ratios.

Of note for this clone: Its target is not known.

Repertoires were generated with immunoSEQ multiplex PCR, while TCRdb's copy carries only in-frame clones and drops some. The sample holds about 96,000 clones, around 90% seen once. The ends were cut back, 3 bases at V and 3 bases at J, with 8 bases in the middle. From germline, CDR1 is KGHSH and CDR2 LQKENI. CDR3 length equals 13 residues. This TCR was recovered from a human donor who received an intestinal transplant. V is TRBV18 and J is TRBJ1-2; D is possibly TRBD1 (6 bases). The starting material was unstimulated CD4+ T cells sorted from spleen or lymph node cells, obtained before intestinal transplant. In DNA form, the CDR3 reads TGTGCCAGCTCACCGTCAGGGGACTATGGCTACACCTTC. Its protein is CASSPSGDYGYTF.